The 27 T cell receptor beta chains given below trace back to one sample, sequenced in a study of blood T cells in healthy people across ages. A sample-barcoded 5' primer and a J-beta primer mix were used in a second PCR of roughly 7 to 12 cycles. TCRdb independently ran MiXCR on the 5' RACE reads; one entry per CDR3 protein. The table records about 800,000 distinct CDR3 sequences, 20% to 30% of them present only once. The sample was also reused in another study, on T cells of mothers and their children.

Sequencing used blood. Source of these receptors: a boy aged 5 to 17 in good health.

The chain couples TRBV28 to TRBJ2-1; 9 bases line up with TRBD1. The J call is doubtful: the DNA matches TRBJ2-7 better. The CDR3 runs 13 residues. Looked up from germline, CDR1 is MDHEN and CDR2 is SYDVKM. The CDR3, as DNA: TGTGCCAGCCGGGGACAGGGTTTGTACGAGCAGTACTTC. Its protein is CASRGQGLYEQYF.

V is TRBV20-1 and J is TRBJ2-3, with D maybe TRBD2 (5 bases). The CDR3 is 18 residues long. Germline V CDR1 and CDR2: DFQATT, SNEGSKA (reference sequence). Deletions cut 3 bases from V and 0 bases from J, with 22 bases between. The CDR3 DNA follows: TGCAGTGCTAGGACCATGAGGGCCATAGCTCTTAGCACAGATACGCAGTATTTT. It is translated as CSARTMRAIALSTDTQYF.

This chain joins TRBV5-1 and TRBJ2-5, with a weak D call TRBD1 (6 bases). With 4 bases removed from V and 2 bases from J, the gap between germline ends came to 15 bases. CDR3 size: 15 residues. From germline, CDR1 is SGHRS and CDR2 YFSETQ. The CDR3 sequence is CASSLGQTRQETQYF. In DNA form, the CDR3 reads TGCGCCAGCAGCCTAGGACAGACAAGACAAGAGACCCAGTACTTC.

In its sample, this clonotype was seen a few times. The gene calls are TRBV18 and TRBJ1-2; 8 nucleotides align to TRBD1. The CDR3 is 16 amino acids. Germline V lookup: CDR1 KGHSH, CDR2 LQKENI. The trim removed 4 bases at V and 4 bases at J, leaving 11 bases unmatched. The CDR3 loop reads CASSLGQGLGGYGYTF. The CDR3 DNA reads as TGTGCCAGCTCACTCGGACAGGGACTTGGGGGCTATGGCTACACCTTC.

The V and J genes are TRBV5-5 and TRBJ1-4; D gene unclear. The CDR3 contains 19 residues. Per germline, CDR1 SGHKS and CDR2 YYEKEE (reference sequence). The germline V and J ends were trimmed by 1 base and 0 bases, with 19 bases remaining between them. CDR3 DNA sequence: TGTGCCAGCAGCTTGTCTGTTCTATTTACGGTTGCAACTAATGAAAAACTGTTTTTT. This codes for CASSLSVLFTVATNEKLFF.

The chain links TRBV2 to TRBJ1-6; D is ambiguous. V lost 6 bases and J lost 6, with 9 bases in between. Germline CDR1 is SNHLY and CDR2 is FYNNEI. The length of the CDR3 is 13 residues. Here the CDR3 reads CASRATGNSPLHF. CDR3 nucleotides: TGTGCCAGCAGGGCGACGGGTAATTCACCCCTCCACTTT.

This chain links TRBV18 with TRBJ2-1; TRBD2 matches at 8 bases. The CDR3 is made up of 14 amino acids. CDR1 and CDR2 (germline): KGHSH, LQKENI. J gave up 8 bases and V 2 bases, and 5 bases lay outside the gene matches. The CDR3 here is CASSPISGDDEQFF. As DNA, the CDR3 is TGTGCCAGCTCACCAATTAGCGGGGATGATGAGCAGTTCTTC.

The table lists this clonotype with many counts. This sequence joins TRBV5-5 and TRBJ1-4; D not certain. This CDR3 has 14 residues. V lost 4 bases to trimming and J lost 1 base, with 8 bases between them. Germline V gives CDR1 SGHKS, CDR2 YYEKEE (reference sequence). The CDR3 region is CASSSGGTNEKLFF. The DNA for the CDR3 is TGTGCCAGCAGCAGCGGTGGAACTAATGAAAAACTGTTTTTT. The whole variable domain, filled in from reference TRBV5-5 and TRBJ1-4, reads DAGVTQSPTHLIKTRGQQVTLRCSPISGHKSVSWYQQVLGQGPQFIFQYYEKEERGRGNFPDRFSARQFPNYSSELNVNALLLGDSALYLCASSSGGTNEKLFFGSGTQLSVL.

In DNA form, the CDR3 reads TGTGCCAGCAGTTACAGCCGGGGGGAGCAGTTCTTC. Amino acid sequence: CASSYSRGEQFF. V is TRBV6-5 and J is TRBJ2-1, with TRBD2 as a possible D gene (6 bases). Germline CDR1 is MNHEY and CDR2 is SVGAGI. This CDR3 is built from 12 residues. Deletions cut 2 bases from V and 10 bases from J, with 9 bases between.

The CDR3 DNA reads TGCGCCAGCAGCCGAAGGAGTCTCCTCACAGATACGCAGTATTTT. The encoded protein is CASSRRSLLTDTQYF. The V and J genes are TRBV4-1 and TRBJ2-3; D not resolved. V was cut by 4 bases and J by 2 bases, with 13 bases left in between. The CDR3 consists of 15 residues. CDR1 and CDR2 from the germline V gene are MGHRA and YSYEKL.

The gene calls are TRBV20-1 and TRBJ1-4, with 9 nucleotides matching TRBD1. J was trimmed by 7 bases and V by 5 bases; bases with no gene match: 5. The CDR3 extends over 13 amino acids. The V gene's germline CDR1 is DFQATT and CDR2 SNEGSKA (reference sequence). CDR3 loop: CSAGTGIFEKLFF. CDR3 nucleotides: TGCAGTGCTGGGACAGGGATTTTTGAAAAACTGTTTTTT.

This rearrangement joins TRBV7-9 to TRBJ1-4, with D possibly TRBD1 on 5 matching bases. The V gene lost 1 base and the J gene lost 8 bases, with 14 bases spanning the gap. CDR3 size: 15 residues. Germline assignment: CDR1 SEHNR and CDR2 FQNEAQ (reference sequence). The CDR3 loop reads CASSLGLQGSEKLFF. CDR3 DNA sequence: TGTGCCAGCAGCTTAGGATTGCAGGGATCGGAAAAACTGTTTTTT.

CDR3 residues: CASSYSTLRASGYTF. CDR3 DNA: TGTGCCAGCAGTTACTCGACTCTGAGGGCCTCTGGCTACACCTTC. The chain carries TRBV6-5 and TRBJ1-2; D is ambiguous. The ends were cut back, 0 bases at V and 7 bases at J, with 15 bases in the middle. Germline V lookup: CDR1 MNHEY, CDR2 SVGAGI. CDR3 length equals 15 residues.

V and J are TRBV29-1 and TRBJ1-4; D gene unclear. Trimming removed 8 bases at V and 0 bases at J, with 16 bases between. CDR1 is SQVTM, CDR2 ANQGSEA, per germline. The length of the CDR3 is 15 residues. The CDR3 loop reads CSPLIISATNEKLFF. DNA for the CDR3: TGCAGCCCCTTAATAATCTCTGCAACTAATGAAAAACTGTTTTTT.

The CDR3: CASSLTEVTEAFF. The CDR3 DNA follows: TGTGCCAGCAGCTTAACGGAAGTCACTGAAGCTTTCTTT. The chain links TRBV7-3 to TRBJ1-1, with unresolved D. The ends were cut back, 0 bases at V and 4 bases at J, with 6 bases in the middle. The CDR3 spans 13 residues. The germline gives CDR1 SGHTA, CDR2 FQGTGA.

This chain joins TRBV9 and TRBJ1-2; no clear D. The CDR3 loop spans 13 amino acids. Germline V gene lookup returns CDR1 SGDLS and CDR2 YYNGEE. Trimming cost V 3 bases and J 4 bases, with 10 bases left between them. CDR3 sequence: CASSEDPSYGYTF. DNA of the CDR3: TGTGCCAGCAGCGAGGACCCTTCCTATGGCTACACCTTC.

The chain's CDR3 is CATSRARDRGLAGELFF. Written as DNA, the CDR3 is TGTGCCACCAGCAGAGCCCGCGACAGGGGGCTGGCCGGGGAGCTGTTTTTT. The J gene is TRBJ2-2, the V gene TRBV15; 10 nucleotides align to TRBD1. The germline V gene has CDR1 LNHNV and CDR2 YYDKDF (reference sequence). J was trimmed by 6 bases and V by 1 base; bases with no gene match: 8. The CDR3 is 17 residues long.

The J gene is TRBJ2-7, the V gene TRBV28; D is possibly TRBD1 (6 bases). CDR3 length: 15 amino acids. Germline values: CDR1 MDHEN, CDR2 SYDVKM. Trimming cost V 4 bases and J 6 bases, with 19 bases left between them. The CDR3 coding sequence is TGTGCCAGCAGTTCCGTCCGAGGGGGTTGGGGCGAGCAGTACTTC. This gives the protein CASSSVRGGWGEQYF.

This clonotype was seen a handful of times. The CDR3 here is CASSQVGLAGGDTQYF. CDR3 nucleotide sequence: TGTGCCAGCAGCCAAGTCGGACTAGCGGGAGGGGATACGCAGTATTTT. The rearrangement links TRBV4-2 to TRBJ2-3; 15 bases agree with TRBD2. J lost 6 bases, V lost 1 base, and 2 bases had no gene match. In germline, CDR1 is LGHNA, CDR2 YNFKEQ. There are 16 residues in the CDR3.

In this sample, this clonotype turned up a few times. V usage is TRBV20-1 and J usage is TRBJ2-5; D possibly corresponds to TRBD1 (5 bases). Trimming took 3 bases from V and 2 from J, leaving 10 bases between them. CDR3 length: 13 amino acids. Looked up from germline, CDR1 is DFQATT and CDR2 is SNEGSKA (reference sequence). The CDR3 protein is CSASGQGQETQYF. CDR3 nucleotides: TGCAGTGCTAGTGGGCAGGGACAAGAGACCCAGTACTTC.

A few counts support this clonotype. The chain employs TRBV5-1 and TRBJ1-5; D gene ambiguous. CDR1 is SGHRS and CDR2 is YFSETQ in the germline V gene. Trimming cost V 0 bases and J 8 bases, with 9 bases left between them. The CDR3 is 13 residues long. As DNA, the CDR3 is TGCGCCAGCAGCTTGGGCCTTCAGGAGCCCCAGCATTTT. It is translated as CASSLGLQEPQHF.

The chain's CDR3 is CASSQDDVLAESTDTQYF. The CDR3 nucleotides are TGCGCCAGCAGCCAAGACGATGTGCTAGCGGAAAGCACAGATACGCAGTATTTT. The chain employs TRBV4-1 and TRBJ2-3; TRBD2 matches at 7 bases. The CDR3 runs 18 residues. J was trimmed by 0 bases and V by 0 bases; bases with no gene match: 9. Germline lookup yields CDR1 MGHRA and CDR2 YSYEKL.

This sequence joins TRBV29-1 and TRBJ1-1, with 9 bases lining up with TRBD1. In germline, CDR1 is SQVTM, CDR2 ANQGSEA. The CDR3 contains 18 residues. V gave up 1 base and J gave up 5 bases; unmatched junction bases: 17. The chain's CDR3 is CSVEGGWGQGSESTEAFF. The CDR3, as DNA: TGCAGCGTTGAAGGGGGCTGGGGACAGGGTTCGGAAAGTACTGAAGCTTTCTTT.

The chain carries TRBV6-6 and TRBJ1-2; D possibly corresponds to TRBD1 (6 bases). Germline CDR1 reads MNHNY; CDR2 reads SVGAGI (reference sequence). This CDR3 has 15 residues. V gave up 6 bases and J gave up 1 base, with 15 bases separating them. CDR3 region: CASRQGGGFNYGYTF. CDR3 in DNA: TGTGCCAGCAGACAGGGCGGGGGTTTTAACTATGGCTACACCTTC.

CDR3 protein: CASSPGTNEQFF. For the CDR3, the DNA is TGCGCCAGCAGCCCGGGTACTAATGAGCAGTTCTTC. The chain links TRBV5-1 to TRBJ2-1; D call uncertain. Trimming pared 4 bases from V and 7 bases from J, leaving 9 bases between. This CDR3 region has 12 residues. The germline V gene has CDR1 SGHRS and CDR2 YFSETQ.

This clonotype showed up just a few times. Germline and junction disagree at one end, which may indicate a read error. The chain recombines TRBV20-1 with TRBJ2-2; possible D gene TRBD2, 5 bases. Germline V gene sequence: CDR1 DFQATT, CDR2 SNEGSKA (reference sequence). There are 13 residues in the CDR3. The CDR3 is CSALRGPTGELSF. For the CDR3, the DNA is TGCAGTGCTCTTCGGGGTCCCACCGGGGAGCTGTCTTTT.

This chain connects TRBV20-1 to TRBJ1-1; weak D call: TRBD1 (6 bases). Germline lookup yields CDR1 DFQATT and CDR2 SNEGSKA (reference sequence). The CDR3 has 14 residues. Trimming took off 1 base at V and 8 bases at J, with 17 bases between the two ends. The CDR3 DNA follows: TGCAGTGCTAGAGGCGGACAGAGGATTGGGGAAGCTTTCTTT. Translation: CSARGGQRIGEAFF.